This T cell receptor (beta chain) stems from a study of cytomegalovirus exposure and HLA in healthy donors (dated by TCRdb to 2016 to 2017). General notes on the study: An earlier analysis of roughly 610 of the donors reported about 260 Gb of sequence data and 95 million to 140 million unique TCR beta sequences obtained from around 180 million T cells. The study profiled the T cell repertoires of about 720 subjects by immunosequencing and related them to cytomegalovirus serostatus. Rather than using new phenotypic data, the later analysis identified candidate immune exposures from TCR beta sequences and from how often those sequences occurred across donors. Of the roughly 410 genotyped donors, 81% were placed in the genetic ancestry cluster associated with self-reported Caucasian donors. The number of typed donors differed by locus: roughly 629-640 for A, B, C, DRB1 and DQB1; roughly 510 for DQA1; 606 for DPA1; and about 450 for DPB1. Besides the first cohort of hundreds of subjects, a separate validation cohort made up of 120 or so different subjects was used. In an earlier analysis of 587 of the donors, high-throughput TCR beta sequencing was used to judge whether each TCR beta V gene segment behaved as functional or pseudogenic. Five DR-DQ haplotypes were handled as single units for association and clustering because linkage in the cohort was strong. HLA typing covered class I and class II loci at four-digit resolution. Every discovery cohort repertoire had been produced on one sequencing platform. A later genetic analysis took genome-wide SNP genotypes for about 60% of the roughly 670 donors and used that subset as a discovery cohort. To study patterns of TCR occurrence, a later analysis re-analyzed previously published TCR beta repertoires from several hundred donors and added high-resolution HLA genotyping. The study aimed to test whether signatures of past pathogen exposure could be identified by cataloging public T cell receptors. Donor age, sex, ethnicity and CMV serostatus were compiled alongside the repertoire data. Among about 370 genotyped donors of the cohort, an average of about 220,000 unique TCR beta nucleotide sequences was sequenced per donor, of which 15% to 20% were non-productive. Approximately 300 gigabases of sequencing data and roughly 81 million unique TCR sequences made up an early release that covered fewer than 650 HLA-typed donors. To predict cytomegalovirus infection status, the study brought together high-throughput TCR immunosequencing, statistical association of individual TCRs with disease status, and machine learning. Overall results and qualifications from the work: An association between a missense DCLRE1C variant and V-gene and J-gene trimming of TCR beta chains was found in a later genetic analysis and replicated in an independent cohort. Compared with equally common non-associated chains, HLA-associated TCR beta chains in a later analysis were more clonally expanded and had lower generation probabilities. The study listed approximately 160 TCR beta chains as associated with cytomegalovirus. In vitro tests confirmed that a few of the cytomegalovirus-associated TCR beta chains recognize cytomegalovirus antigens. This cohort had only TCR beta chains sequenced, and the lack of alpha or paired-chain data limited which features could be detected. The authors suggested that the approach could potentially be generalized to other disease states and immunological phenotypes. An earlier analysis of approximately 600 of the donors showed that most TCR beta V segments appeared in productive rearrangements either about 87% or about 30% of the time, which broadly matched IMGT annotations. Some IMGT-functional V segments, including TRBV6-2 and TRBV6-3, could not be distinguished by the 87-base-pair reads and were therefore excluded. Several of the top co-occurrence clusters appeared to be linked to parvovirus B19, influenza, CMV and Epstein-Barr virus, according to a later analysis. A further reported finding was that TCR beta sequences accurately predicted the HLA-A and HLA-B alleles for most subjects in the first cohort. According to a later analysis, most CMV-associated TCR beta chains appeared to be HLA-restricted, and the HLA associations seemed to be driven largely by CMV exposure. A later analysis found that TCR association rates varied across HLA loci, with DRB1 alleles showing the most associated TCRs and HLA-C alleles the fewest. When HLA alleles, especially DR and DQ, strongly co-occurred, TCR associations were difficult to assign to individual alleles. Presence/absence analyses assumed roughly uniform sequencing depth across donors, an assumption that may not hold. The classifier was reported to diagnose cytomegalovirus status with high specificity and sensitivity in both the original and validation cohorts. While some public TCRs were present in many individuals, most TCR sequences turned up only very rarely across donors. A later genetic analysis reported fewer N-insertions in productive TCRs among donors in an Asian-associated ancestry cluster than the 666-donor mean. In a later analysis, more than 15,000 TCR beta sequences were associated with specific HLA alleles at a false discovery rate of 0.05. Immune exposure information for the cohort was limited to CMV serostatus. Because some donors lacked HLA typing at each locus, the association tests relied only on the typed subset. Linkage disequilibrium might explain the correlated functional status among segregating V segments, but an unknown experimental factor could not be ruled out. The sequencing pipeline was judged likely to have produced a cluster of highly shared sequence variants as a technical artifact. The earlier analysis of approximately 560 of the donors excluded some 16 rarely observed V segments, including chromosome 9 orphons, because counts were too low.

The library was made by the immunoSEQ multiplex PCR assay. For the multiplex PCR, a mixture combining 60 forward primers for TCR Vbeta segments and 13 reverse primers for TCR Jbeta segments was used. A multiplex PCR assay on genomic DNA amplified the CDR3 region of rearranged TCR beta genes. Amplified TCR beta libraries were sequenced as 87-base-pair reads on the Illumina HiSeq System. As for the authors' bioinformatics: A later analysis tallied 75 million to 85 million unique TCR beta chains across the 640 or so repertoires, and around 9.9 million of those chains were shared by two or more donors. A nearest-neighbor algorithm error-corrected the raw reads and collapsed the reads into unique sequences, merging closely related sequences to remove PCR and sequencing errors. Alignment of CDR3 sequences to IMGT reference sequences was used to assign V, D and J gene segments. For a sequence to be retained, a match of at least six nucleotides was required to both a V gene segment and a J gene segment. A rearrangement counted as productive if the CDR3 had no stop codons and remained in frame with V and J, and every other rearrangement counted as non-productive. Following IMGT convention, CDR3 was defined as the stretch from the second conserved V-encoded cysteine up to the conserved J-encoded phenylalanine. The earlier analysis of about 610 of the donors excluded any sequence lacking an unambiguous match to a single V gene segment. An earlier analysis of almost 600 of the donors classified V segments as functional when productive rearrangements were above 56.7% and as segregating when the standard deviation between donors was above 5%. A statistical classification framework was built for diagnosing cytomegalovirus status from the catalog of TCR beta chain sequences. A later analysis assigned V and J genes by comparing TCR nucleotide sequences with IMGT/GENE-DB human TR gene sequences. The TCRdist pipeline was used in a later analysis to assign CDR3 sequences and most-parsimonious VDJ recombination scenarios. In a later analysis, each TCR beta chain was defined by its CDR3 amino acid sequence together with its V-gene family, and reads lacking a unique V-gene family were excluded. A later analysis removed roughly 590 highly shared, low-generation-probability nucleotide sequences to deal with suspected cross-contamination and a sequencing artifact. For each public chain, a later analysis derived a clonal expansion index from normalized ranks of inferred template counts within each repertoire. In a later analysis, generation probabilities were computed using a VDJ recombination model fitted to out-of-frame rearrangements, and the results were checked against IGoR. In a later analysis, TCR-TCR, TCR-HLA and TCR-CMV co-occurrence was scored with hypergeometric tests, and a repertoire-size bias correction was applied to TCR pairs. False discovery rates were estimated in a later analysis by permuting HLA or CMV assignments 20 times. In a later analysis, co-occurring TCRs were grouped using DBSCAN, and TCRdist sequence similarity was added for clustering within HLA-allele-positive subsets. Repertoires with fewer than 30,000 or more than 120,000 public chains, plus five repertoires with anomalous nucleotide sharing, were excluded from co-occurrence clustering. TCRdb obtained this table from immuneACCESS and retained in-frame rearrangements with V and J assigned. These tables miss some clones; where compared with another copy, unresolved V genes account for less than half of the shortfall, and the remainder is unexplained. V and J calls and clone size come straight from that table; D and trimming were deduced from the DNA. This sample is represented by tens of thousands of clones; 75% of them were singletons. The ten biggest clones cover around 21% of the sample.

Details on this clone: Which antigen it targets is not known. No base quality values were provided; no much bigger clone lies one nucleotide off.

From its cysteine to its phenylalanine, the CDR3 spans 16 amino acids. This entry keeps only the CDR3 DNA: 48 bases, framed from base 1. CDR1 and CDR2 were assigned from the germline V gene (reference sequence) as SEHNR and FQNEAQ. Ends trimmed: V by 4 bases, J by 2 bases; bases unmatched to a gene: 11. The cohort comprised 666 healthy bone marrow donors. All cohort members were sampled while nominally healthy, although unrecorded immune exposures were likely present. The donor was CMV seropositive and belonged to the group of some 290 seropositive cohort members. A peripheral blood sample was collected from each donor, and TCR beta sequencing was performed on peripheral blood mononuclear cells. Genomic DNA extraction from the blood cell samples was performed with the Qiagen DNeasy Blood Extraction Kit.

The sequence came from a woman aged 40-49 years in good health and CMV-seropositive. The sample taken for sequencing was PBMCs. The chain joins TRBV7-9 to TRBJ2-7; 7 nucleotides in the junction match TRBD1. CDR3 sequence: CASSSPYGTATYEQYF. The nucleotides are TGTGCCAGCAGCTCTCCTTATGGGACAGCCACCTACGAGCAGTACTTC.